These 12 T cell receptor beta chains were sequenced from one sample in a study of cytomegalovirus exposure and HLA in healthy donors (dated by TCRdb to 2016 to 2017). The library was obtained by the immunoSEQ multiplex PCR assay. The immuneACCESS repertoire file appears here via TCRdb, limited to in-frame rearrangements. These files lack a portion of the clones; in checked studies, under half of the deficit traces to unresolved V genes, and the cause of the others is not known. This sample lists fewer than 350,000 clones; roughly 90% were detected once. Approximately 0.94% of the sample lies in the top ten. The sample was PBMCs. The receptors come from a young woman in good health and CMV-seronegative.

To note about this clone: The junction departs from the called germline gene at one end, perhaps through a read error. The chain carries TRBV18 and TRBJ2-7; 10 bases are shared with TRBD1. Germline V gene data show CDR1 as KGHSH and CDR2 as LQKENI. The CDR3 totals 15 residues. CDR3 nucleotides: TGTGCCAGCTCCCCACCGACAGGGGGCATCCACGAGCAGTACTTC. It codes for CASSPPTGGIHEQYF.

The CDR3: CASSTTGTGVYEQYF. The DNA for the CDR3 is TGTGCCAGCAGTACGACCGGGACAGGGGTCTACGAGCAGTACTTC. The V gene is TRBV6-1, the J gene TRBJ2-7, with 10 bases identical to TRBD1. V dropped 5 bases and J dropped 3; count of bases not matched to a gene: 7. CDR3 length equals 15 residues. Germline CDR1 MNHNS, CDR2 SASEGT.

The gene calls are TRBV7-2 and TRBJ1-2; D is ambiguous. CDR1 and CDR2 (germline): SGHTA, FQGNSA. V shed 1 base and J shed 5 bases, with 14 bases lying between them. The CDR3 loop spans 15 amino acids. CDR3 residues: CASSLGLGRGYGYTF. The CDR3 nucleotides read TGTGCCAGCAGCTTAGGTCTTGGAAGAGGGTATGGCTACACCTTC.

This sequence joins TRBV7-2 and TRBJ2-5; D not certain. Germline V gene lookup returns CDR1 SGHTA and CDR2 FQGNSA. V lost 6 bases and J 4 bases, leaving 9 bases between the germline ends. The CDR3 is 12 amino acids. CDR3 loop: CASRLVVETQYF. CDR3 bases: TGTGCCAGCAGATTGGTAGTAGAGACCCAGTACTTC.

The chain employs TRBV7-8 and TRBJ2-5; the D gene is possibly TRBD2 (5 bases). Germline V gene sequence: CDR1 SGHVS, CDR2 FQNEAQ. This CDR3 contains 14 residues. Trimming removed 3 bases at V and 7 bases at J, with 15 bases between. The CDR3: CASSFVAVEGTQYF. DNA of the CDR3: TGTGCCAGCAGCTTCGTCGCAGTTGAGGGGACCCAGTACTTC.

V gene TRBV6-5 combines with J gene TRBJ2-1; TRBD1 matches at 10 bases. CDR3 length: 16 residues. J gave up 7 bases and V 1 base, and 7 bases lay outside the gene matches. Looked up from germline, CDR1 is MNHEY and CDR2 is SVGAGI. The CDR3 coding sequence is TGTGCCAGCAGTTACTACCTCGGGACAGGGGAAAATGAGCAGTTCTTC. Translated, it gives CASSYYLGTGENEQFF.

This chain uses TRBV6-1 with TRBJ2-5, with 8 bases fitting TRBD1. Germline V lookup: CDR1 MNHNS, CDR2 SASEGT. The CDR3 is 14 residues long. V trimming: 10 bases; J trimming: 5 bases; junction bases outside the gene matches: 12. The CDR3 region has the DNA TGTGCCACAAGAGCCGCAGGGGGCTGGGAGACCCAGTACTTC. Protein: CATRAAGGWETQYF.

The chain carries TRBV5-5 and TRBJ2-1; a weak D match, TRBD2 (5 bases). V gave up 6 bases and J gave up 5 bases, with 15 bases separating them. The CDR3 consists of 14 residues. Germline V gene data show CDR1 as SGHKS and CDR2 as YYEKEE (reference sequence). Here the CDR3 reads CASTLTRGNNEQFF. Here the CDR3 DNA reads TGTGCCAGCACCCTTACCCGGGGAAACAATGAGCAGTTCTTC.

The CDR3 sequence is CASSQVASYEQYF. The CDR3 DNA reads as TGCGCCAGCAGCCAAGTGGCTTCCTACGAGCAGTACTTC. The chain employs TRBV4-3 and TRBJ2-7; no definite D call. CDR1 is LGHNA and CDR2 is YSLEER in the germline V gene. CDR3 size: 13 residues. V was cut by 1 base and J by 1 base, with 5 bases left in between.

The chain recombines TRBV5-6 with TRBJ2-7, with unresolved D. CDR1 is SGHDT and CDR2 is YYEEEE in the germline V gene. The CDR3 is 14 residues long. With 1 base removed from V and 3 bases from J, the gap between germline ends came to 11 bases. CDR3: CASSLYRFLYEQYF. The CDR3 DNA reads as TGTGCCAGCAGCTTGTATCGGTTTCTCTACGAGCAGTACTTC. The whole variable domain, filled in from reference TRBV5-6 and TRBJ2-7, reads DAGVTQSPTHLIKTRGQQVTLRCSPKSGHDTVSWYQQALGQGPQFIFQYYEEEERQRGNFPDRFSGHQFPNYSSELNVNALLLGDSALYLCASSLYRFLYEQYFGPGTRLTVT.

The rearrangement uses TRBV11-2 and TRBJ2-3; 13 nucleotides line up with TRBD2. The CDR3 extends over 16 amino acids. Germline V gene lookup returns CDR1 SGHAT and CDR2 FQNNGV. J gave up 5 bases and V 7 bases, and 9 bases lay outside the gene matches. CDR3 DNA sequence: TGTGCCAGCAAAATCGGACTAGCGGGAGCATTAGATACGCAGTATTTT. Its protein is CASKIGLAGALDTQYF.

V usage is TRBV5-1 and J usage is TRBJ1-2; 7 nucleotides match TRBD1. J was trimmed by 5 bases and V by 4 bases; bases with no gene match: 11. CDR1 is SGHRS and CDR2 is YFSETQ in the germline V gene. This CDR3 is built from 15 residues. This chain's CDR3 is CASSLDGTAGYGYTF. In nucleotides, the CDR3 is TGCGCCAGCAGCCTAGACGGGACAGCCGGATATGGCTACACCTTC.